This is a list of T cell receptor beta chains from one sample in a study of spatial heterogeneity in lung cancer. TCRdb re-derived calls from the 5' RACE reads in MiXCR, one entry per CDR3 protein. Of tens of thousands of distinct CDR3 sequences listed, roughly 7.4% were seen once; the top ten hold 35%. Sequenced material: PBMCs, taken at follow-up. All receptors derive from a female donor with early-stage non-small cell lung cancer. CDR3s include the opening cysteine and the closing phenylalanine or tryptophan. A D gene is named only where the DNA matches it firmly. The listing skips clone size in some rows; elsewhere it reads once, few, many or a size class.

size | D | J | V | CDR3 | DNA
many | TRBD2 | TRBJ2-3 | TRBV12-3/TRBV12-4 | CASSFTGGPQDTQYF | TGTGCCAGCAGTTTCACGGGGGGGCCGCAAGATACGCAGTATTTT
many | . | TRBJ2-6 | TRBV7-8 | CASSYPASSGANVLTF | TGTGCCAGCAGCTACCCGGCGAGCTCTGGGGCCAACGTCCTGACTTTC
. | TRBD1 | TRBJ1-1 | TRBV5-1 | CASSIEGGSTEAFF | TGCGCCAGCAGCATCGAAGGGGGCTCCACTGAAGCTTTCTTT
few | TRBD2 | TRBJ2-5 | TRBV2 | CASAAGTSGETQYF | TGTGCCAGCGCGGCCGGGACTAGCGGGGAGACCCAGTACTTC
few | TRBD2 | TRBJ2-1 | TRBV11-2 | CASSGTAGGTYNEQFF | TGTGCCAGCAGCGGGACGGCGGGGGGGACCTACAATGAGCAGTTCTTC
many | TRBD1 | TRBJ2-7 | TRBV29-1 | CSVGTGSPYEQYF | TGCAGCGTAGGGACAGGATCCCCCTACGAGCAGTACTTC
many | . | TRBJ1-1 | TRBV28 | CASSSPPGRGATEAFF | TGTGCCAGCAGTTCCCCTCCCGGTCGGGGCGCCACTGAAGCTTTCTTT
few | . | TRBJ2-2 | TRBV7-2 | CASSLVRGELFF | TGTGCCAGCAGCTTAGTAAGGGGGGAGCTGTTTTTT
many | . | TRBJ2-7 | TRBV6-5 | CASTPGGRTYEQYF | TGTGCCAGCACCCCTGGGGGGAGGACCTACGAGCAGTACTTC
many | TRBD1 | TRBJ1-4 | TRBV14 | CASSQITGDEKLFF | TGTGCCAGCAGCCAAATTACAGGGGATGAAAAACTGTTTTTT
few | TRBD1 | TRBJ2-7 | TRBV20-1 | CSAFRDREDEQYF | TGCAGTGCTTTCCGGGACAGGGAGGACGAGCAGTACTTC
few | . | TRBJ2-6 | TRBV5-1 | CASTDMWAPLSGANVLTF | TGCGCCAGCACCGACATGTGGGCTCCCCTCTCTGGGGCCAACGTCCTGACTTTC
many | . | TRBJ1-6 | TRBV27 | CASSLKWSVELLTPLHF | TGTGCCAGCAGTTTAAAGTGGTCGGTGGAGTTGTTGACACCCCTCCACTTT
. | TRBD2 | TRBJ2-3 | TRBV7-3 | CASSYLAGAEDTQYF | TGTGCCAGCAGCTATCTAGCGGGGGCCGAAGATACGCAGTATTTT
many | . | TRBJ1-4 | TRBV7-2 | CASSLVWQGPEKLFF | TGTGCCAGCAGCTTAGTTTGGCAGGGGCCTGAAAAACTGTTTTTT
few | . | TRBJ2-3 | TRBV7-2 | CASSPPTDTQYF | TGTGCCAGCAGCCCTCCCACAGATACGCAGTATTTT
many | . | TRBJ2-3 | TRBV7-2 | CASSLSSNTQYF | TGTGCCAGCAGCTTAAGTTCAAATACGCAGTATTTT
. | . | TRBJ2-3 | TRBV10-3 | CAISYRADTDTQYF | TGTGCCATCAGTTATCGGGCGGACACAGATACGCAGTATTTT
. | TRBD2 | TRBJ2-5 | TRBV15 | CATSRPQGTRGGETQYF | TGTGCCACCAGCAGACCCCAGGGGACTAGGGGAGGAGAGACCCAGTACTTC
many | . | TRBJ2-1 | TRBV7-2 | CASSSQFREYNEQFF | TGTGCCAGCAGCTCCCAATTCCGGGAATACAATGAGCAGTTCTTC
few | TRBD2 | TRBJ2-2 | TRBV7-8 | CASTIAGGPPGELFF | TGTGCCAGCACCATAGCGGGGGGGCCCCCCGGGGAGCTGTTTTTT
many | . | TRBJ1-5 | TRBV7-9 | CASSLGRAGNQPQHF | TGTGCCAGCAGCTTAGGTAGGGCCGGCAATCAGCCCCAGCATTTT
many | . | TRBJ2-7 | TRBV5-1 | CASSLVPGTQSYEQYF | TGCGCCAGCAGCTTGGTTCCAGGGACCCAATCCTACGAGCAGTACTTC
many | . | TRBJ2-7 | TRBV3-1 | CASSQVSGHLRYEQYF | TGTGCCAGCAGCCAAGTGAGTGGGCACTTGCGCTACGAGCAGTACTTC
. | . | TRBJ2-7 | TRBV20-1 | CSARDGVAQYEQYF | TGCAGTGCTAGAGATGGGGTAGCTCAGTACGAGCAGTACTTC
few | . | TRBJ1-5 | TRBV6-2/TRBV6-3 | CASSYSTGTSANQPQHF | TGTGCCAGCAGTTACTCTACCGGGACGTCGGCGAATCAGCCCCAGCATTTT
few | . | TRBJ2-3 | TRBV10-3 | CAIRGEGADTQYF | TGTGCCATCAGGGGGGAGGGGGCAGATACGCAGTATTTT
. | . | TRBJ2-5 | TRBV5-1 | CASTWGPTGPSTQYF | TGCGCCAGCACCTGGGGACCGACCGGCCCCTCGACCCAGTACTTC
many | TRBD1 | TRBJ1-6 | TRBV20-1 | CSARVGQENSPLHF | TGCAGTGCTAGAGTAGGACAGGAGAATTCACCCCTCCACTTT